This TCR beta chain is drawn from a study of technical replicates of blood from several donors. The method was immunoSEQ multiplex PCR; TCRdb's version includes in-frame clones alone and lacks a portion of them. The sample contains roughly 62,000 clones, roughly 89% of which appear only once. CDR1 and CDR2 from the germline V gene are SEHNR and FQNEAQ (reference sequence). Trimming took 5 bases from V and 4 from J, leaving 9 bases between them. The CDR3 loop spans 12 amino acids. Sequenced sample: PBMCs. V is TRBV7-9 and J is TRBJ2-7, with D unclear. The receptor was isolated from a human donor in good health. Some clones in this sample may be carry-over from other donors' samples. CDR3 protein: CASSEDTYEQYF. In DNA form, the CDR3 reads TGTGCCAGCAGCGAAGATACATACGAGCAGTACTTC.